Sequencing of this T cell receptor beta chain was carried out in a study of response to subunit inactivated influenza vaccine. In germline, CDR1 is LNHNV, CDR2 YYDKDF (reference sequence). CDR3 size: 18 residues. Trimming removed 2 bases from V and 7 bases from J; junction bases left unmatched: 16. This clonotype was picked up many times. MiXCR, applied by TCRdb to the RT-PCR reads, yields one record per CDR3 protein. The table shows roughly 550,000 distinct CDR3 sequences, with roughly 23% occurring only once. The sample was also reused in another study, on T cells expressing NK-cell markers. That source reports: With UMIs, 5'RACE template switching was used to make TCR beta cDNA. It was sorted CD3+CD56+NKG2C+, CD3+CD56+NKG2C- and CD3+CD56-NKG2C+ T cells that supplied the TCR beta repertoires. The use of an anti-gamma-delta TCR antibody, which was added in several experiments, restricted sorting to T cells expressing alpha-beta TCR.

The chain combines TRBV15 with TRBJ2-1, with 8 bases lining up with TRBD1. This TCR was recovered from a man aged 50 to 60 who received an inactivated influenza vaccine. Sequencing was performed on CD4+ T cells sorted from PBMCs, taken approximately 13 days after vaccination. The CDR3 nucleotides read TGTGCCACCAGCAGAACAACACGCCAGGGGGCGAGTGGGAATGAGCAGTTCTTC. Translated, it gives CATSRTTRQGASGNEQFF.